The 21 T cell receptor beta chains in this list originate from one sample, sequenced in a study of T-cell memory formation after mild COVID-19. MiXCR, applied by TCRdb to the 5' RACE reads, yields one record per CDR3 protein. Counted here are 300,000 to 350,000 distinct CDR3 sequences, over 11% occurring once; the ten biggest clones make up 21%. Sequencing was done on a sample of PBMCs or a T cell subset sorted from them (not recorded which). These receptor sequences come from a man between 18 and 35 years old who had mild COVID-19 (a few samples of this study predate the infection). Cell type and time point are not known.

This clonotype was counted only a few times. The chain recombines TRBV7-9 with TRBJ2-7; D unresolved. Per the germline V gene, CDR1 is SEHNR and CDR2 is FQNEAQ (reference sequence). The CDR3 contains 13 residues. Trimming left V 5 bases short and J 6 bases short, with 14 bases between. The chain's CDR3 is CASSPPTRSEQYF. In DNA, the CDR3 is TGTGCCAGCAGCCCCCCGACAAGGAGCGAGCAGTACTTC. The full variable domain, completed using reference TRBV7-9 and TRBJ2-7, is DTGVSQNPRHKITKRGQNVTFRCDPISEHNRLYWYRQTLGQGPEFLTYFQNEAQLEKSRLLSDRFSAERPKGSFSTLEIQRTEQGDSAMYLCASSPPTRSEQYFGPGTRLTVT.

The rearrangement uses TRBV4-3 and TRBJ2-5; D possibly matches TRBD1 or TRBD2 (5 bases each). The V end lost 2 bases, the J end lost 5 bases, and 18 bases lay between the germline ends. Germline assignment: CDR1 LGHNA and CDR2 YSLEER. The CDR3 runs to 16 residues. CDR3 sequence: CASSQMRGARAETQYF. The DNA for the CDR3 is TGCGCCAGCAGCCAAATGAGAGGGGCTAGAGCGGAGACCCAGTACTTC.

This clonotype has more than one count but fewer than ten. The rearrangement uses TRBV21-1 and TRBJ1-2; TRBD1 reflects the table's D call only, with no check against the DNA. TRBV21-1 is deemed a pseudogene. The CDR3 runs 14 residues. The CDR3 sequence is CAKTRDRERGGYTF. The CDR3 nucleotides read TGTGCCAAGACGCGGGACAGGGAGAGAGGTGGCTACACCTTC.

This clonotype turned up a few times. The chain carries TRBV27 and TRBJ2-7; 7 positions match TRBD1. Germline CDR1 and CDR2: MNHEY and SMNVEV (reference sequence). J gave up 3 bases and V 0 bases, and 8 bases lay outside the gene matches. This CDR3 comprises 16 residues. CDR3 sequence: CASSLSSTGSGYEQYF. The CDR3 DNA reads TGTGCCAGCAGTTTATCCTCGACAGGGTCGGGCTACGAGCAGTACTTC.

The V gene is TRBV7-9, the J gene TRBJ1-4; D uncertain. The CDR3 has 12 amino acids. The germline V gene has CDR1 SEHNR and CDR2 FQNEAQ (reference sequence). Trimming cost V 5 bases and J 8 bases, with 9 bases left between them. The CDR3 DNA follows: TGTGCCAGCAGCGTACGTGGAGAAAAACTGTTTTTT. As protein: CASSVRGEKLFF.

V and J are TRBV3-1 and TRBJ2-1, with 13 bases matching TRBD2. The CDR3 contains 15 residues. Germline V gives CDR1 LGHDT, CDR2 YNNKEL (reference sequence). V was pared by 1 base and J by 11 bases, with 5 bases of the junction left unmatched. CDR3 residues: CASSQGLAGGSKQFF. The CDR3 DNA follows: TGTGCCAGCAGCCAAGGACTAGCGGGGGGCTCGAAGCAGTTCTTC.

This clonotype has only a few counts. This chain connects TRBV6-2 or TRBV6-3 to TRBJ2-3; D unresolved. Trimming took off 6 bases at V and 4 bases at J, with 8 bases between the two ends. CDR3 length: 12 amino acids. Per germline, CDR1 MNHEY and CDR2 SVGEGT. In nucleotides, the CDR3 is TGTGCCAGCAGGGCGCTAGCAGATACGCAGTATTTT. This codes for CASRALADTQYF.

This clonotype was counted a few times. The chain uses TRBV12-3 or TRBV12-4 and TRBJ2-3; D gene unclear. The CDR3 runs 12 residues. V lost 3 bases to trimming and J lost 6 bases, with 7 bases between them. This CDR3 is CASSLAWDTQYF. The DNA for the CDR3 is TGTGCCAGCAGTTTGGCGTGGGATACGCAGTATTTT.

V is TRBV18 and J is TRBJ1-5; TRBD1 might be the D (5 bases). Germline CDR1 is KGHSH and CDR2 is LQKENI. The V gene lost 3 bases and the J gene lost 7 bases, with 16 bases spanning the gap. The length of the CDR3 is 15 residues. Here the CDR3 DNA reads TGTGCCAGCTCACCTAAAGTTGGGGCCGGGCAGCCCCAGCATTTT. This codes for CASSPKVGAGQPQHF.

The rearrangement uses TRBV12-3 or TRBV12-4 and TRBJ1-1; D is perhaps TRBD1 (5 bases). V lost 7 bases and J lost 6, with 15 bases in between. This CDR3 comprises 13 residues. This CDR3 is CASTSGGDAEAFF. DNA of the CDR3: TGTGCCAGCACCTCCGGAGGGGACGCTGAAGCTTTCTTT.

The J gene is TRBJ2-1, the V gene TRBV6-5; D might be TRBD2 (5 bases). The CDR3 runs to 14 residues. Germline V CDR1 and CDR2: MNHEY, SVGAGI. V gave up 8 bases and J gave up 1 base, with 12 bases separating them. DNA for the CDR3: TGTGCCAGCGGCCCGGGGAGTTCCTACAATGAGCAGTTCTTC. Protein: CASGPGSSYNEQFF.

This clonotype was detected only a few times. V is TRBV3-1 and J is TRBJ2-3, with D unclear. Deletions cut 3 bases from V and 4 bases from J, with 8 bases between. The CDR3 extends over 13 amino acids. The germline CDR1 and CDR2 sequences are LGHDT and YNNKEL (reference sequence). In DNA form, the CDR3 reads TGTGCCAGCAGCCAGATTCTAGCAGATACGCAGTATTTT. This gives the protein CASSQILADTQYF.

This clonotype turned up a few times. This chain uses TRBV5-1 with TRBJ1-1; D is possibly TRBD1 (5 bases). Germline V gene data show CDR1 as SGHRS and CDR2 as YFSETQ. The CDR3 runs to 14 residues. The germline V and J ends were trimmed by 5 bases and 1 base, with 12 bases remaining between them. The CDR3 here is CASRTDTPNTEAFF. CDR3 bases: TGCGCCAGCAGGACGGACACCCCGAACACTGAAGCTTTCTTT.

This clonotype was found a few times. V is TRBV5-1 and J is TRBJ2-5; D is possibly TRBD1 (6 bases). This CDR3 region has 14 residues. Germline V gene lookup returns CDR1 SGHRS and CDR2 YFSETQ. V was clipped by 0 bases and J by 6 bases, with 12 bases between them. Here the CDR3 reads CASSLELGGKTQYF. In DNA form, the CDR3 reads TGCGCCAGCAGCTTGGAGTTAGGGGGAAAGACCCAGTACTTC.

V usage is TRBV6-2 or TRBV6-3 and J usage is TRBJ1-2, with D possibly being TRBD1 (6 bases). This CDR3 comprises 14 residues. Germline V gene data show CDR1 as MNHEY and CDR2 as SVGEGT. V shed 7 bases and J shed 4 bases, with 16 bases lying between them. The CDR3: CASIRPGHGYGYTF. CDR3 in DNA: TGTGCCAGCATTAGACCGGGACACGGCTATGGCTACACCTTC.

This clonotype has a handful of counts. The V call is TRBV7-9, the J call TRBJ2-7; D is perhaps TRBD1 (5 bases). V was pared by 5 bases and J by 6 bases, with 20 bases between. The CDR3 has 15 residues. Germline CDR1 is SEHNR and CDR2 is FQNEAQ (reference sequence). CDR3 DNA: TGTGCCAGCAGCCCACCAGGGTTCGGCTCGGGCGAGCAGTACTTC. Translated, it gives CASSPPGFGSGEQYF.

At least ten counts were recorded for this clonotype. V gene TRBV12-3 or TRBV12-4 combines with J gene TRBJ2-2, with D unresolved. V was pared by 5 bases and J by 4 bases, with 14 bases between. CDR3 length equals 15 residues. The CDR3 DNA reads as TGTGCCAGCAGTCAGATCCCGGGCATCACCGGGGAGCTGTTTTTT. Its protein product is CASSQIPGITGELFF.

This clonotype was found a few times. The chain combines TRBV7-2 with TRBJ1-5; D remains ambiguous. The CDR3 is made up of 13 amino acids. Germline loops: CDR1 SGHTA, CDR2 FQGNSA. The V end was cut by 5 bases, the J end by 9 bases, with 14 bases between. The CDR3 sequence: CASSPRTVGPQHF. Here the CDR3 DNA reads TGTGCCAGCAGCCCTAGGACGGTTGGGCCCCAGCATTTT.

This clonotype has just a few counts. The V call is TRBV7-3, the J call TRBJ2-1, with D perhaps being TRBD1 or TRBD2 (6 bases each). This CDR3 contains 17 residues. Germline V CDR1 and CDR2: SGHTA, FQGTGA. V was clipped by 5 bases and J by 3 bases, with 20 bases between them. The CDR3 loop is CASSLGRTVALYNEQFF. CDR3 sequence (DNA): TGTGCCAGCAGCCTTGGGAGGACAGTGGCCCTCTACAATGAGCAGTTCTTC.

As to this clonotype: A read error is possible here, since a much larger clone lies one base away. The CDR3 sequence: CASRLARGSSEQVF. CDR3 DNA: TGTGCCAGCAGGCTCGCCAGGGGGTCCAGTGAGCAGGTCTTC. The J gene is TRBJ2-1, the V gene TRBV7-2, with 7 positions matching TRBD1. Per the germline V gene, CDR1 is SGHTA and CDR2 is FQGNSA. The CDR3 contains 14 residues.

This clonotype has at least ten counts. The V gene is TRBV12-3 or TRBV12-4, the J gene TRBJ2-1; TRBD2 agrees at 11 bases. J was trimmed by 0 bases and V by 3 bases; bases with no gene match: 7. The CDR3 is made up of 18 amino acids. CDR3 in amino acids: CASSFRLAGGHSYNEQFF. CDR3 nucleotide sequence: TGTGCCAGCAGTTTTAGGCTAGCGGGGGGTCACTCCTACAATGAGCAGTTCTTC.